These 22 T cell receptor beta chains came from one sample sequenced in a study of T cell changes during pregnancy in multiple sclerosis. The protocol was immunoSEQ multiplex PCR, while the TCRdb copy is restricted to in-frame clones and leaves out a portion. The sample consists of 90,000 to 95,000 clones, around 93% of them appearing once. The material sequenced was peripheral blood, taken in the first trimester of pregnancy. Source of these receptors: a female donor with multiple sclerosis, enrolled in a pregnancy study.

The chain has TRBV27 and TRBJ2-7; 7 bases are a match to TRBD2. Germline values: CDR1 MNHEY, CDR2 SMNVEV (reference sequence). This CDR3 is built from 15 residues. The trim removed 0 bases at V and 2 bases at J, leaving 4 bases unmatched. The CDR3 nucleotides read TGTGCCAGCAGTTTATCGGGACTATCGACCTACGAGCAGTACTTC. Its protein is CASSLSGLSTYEQYF.

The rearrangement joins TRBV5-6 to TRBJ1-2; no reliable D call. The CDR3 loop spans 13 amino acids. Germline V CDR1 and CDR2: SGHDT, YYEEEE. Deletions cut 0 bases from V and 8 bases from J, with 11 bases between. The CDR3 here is CASSLGAERGYTF. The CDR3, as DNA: TGTGCCAGCAGCTTGGGGGCCGAGCGGGGCTACACCTTC.

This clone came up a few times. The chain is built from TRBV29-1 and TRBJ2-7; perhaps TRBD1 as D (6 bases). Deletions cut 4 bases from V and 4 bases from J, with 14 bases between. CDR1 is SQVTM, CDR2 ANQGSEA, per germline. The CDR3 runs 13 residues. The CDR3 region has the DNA TGCAGCGTTGGGGCAGGGGAAGGGTACGAGCAGTACTTC. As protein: CSVGAGEGYEQYF.

CDR3 region: CASGDREEETQYF. The CDR3 DNA follows: TGTGCCAGTGGGGACAGGGAGGAAGAGACCCAGTACTTC. The V gene is TRBV6-5, the J gene TRBJ2-5; TRBD1 agrees at 9 bases. The V segment lost 9 bases and the J segment 3 bases; nucleotides outside the gene matches: 5. The germline V gene encodes CDR1 MNHEY and CDR2 SVGAGI. The length of the CDR3 is 13 residues.

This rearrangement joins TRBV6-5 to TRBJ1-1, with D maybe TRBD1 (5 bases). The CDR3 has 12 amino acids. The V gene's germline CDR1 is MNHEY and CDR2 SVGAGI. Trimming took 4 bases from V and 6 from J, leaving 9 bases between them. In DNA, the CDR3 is TGTGCCAGCAGTTCCCGGGGGGCTGAAGCTTTCTTT. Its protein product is CASSSRGAEAFF.

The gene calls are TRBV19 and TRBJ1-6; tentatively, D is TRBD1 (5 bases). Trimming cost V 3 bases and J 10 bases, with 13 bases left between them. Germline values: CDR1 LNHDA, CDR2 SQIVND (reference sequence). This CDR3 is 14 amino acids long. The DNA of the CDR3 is TGTGCCAGTAGTATTCGGGGGGTGGACTCACCCCTCCACTTT. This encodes CASSIRGVDSPLHF.

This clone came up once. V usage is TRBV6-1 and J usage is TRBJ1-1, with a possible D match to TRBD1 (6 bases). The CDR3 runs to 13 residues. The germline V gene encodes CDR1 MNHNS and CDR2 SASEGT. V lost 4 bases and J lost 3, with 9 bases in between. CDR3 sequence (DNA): TGTGCCAGCAGTGTAGGACAGTACACTGAAGCTTTCTTT. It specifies CASSVGQYTEAFF.

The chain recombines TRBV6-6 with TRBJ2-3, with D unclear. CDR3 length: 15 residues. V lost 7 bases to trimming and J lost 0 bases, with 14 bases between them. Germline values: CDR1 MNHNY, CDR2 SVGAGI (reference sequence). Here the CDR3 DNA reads TGTGCCAGCATCGAACGCGGTGACAGCACAGATACGCAGTATTTT. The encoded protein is CASIERGDSTDTQYF.

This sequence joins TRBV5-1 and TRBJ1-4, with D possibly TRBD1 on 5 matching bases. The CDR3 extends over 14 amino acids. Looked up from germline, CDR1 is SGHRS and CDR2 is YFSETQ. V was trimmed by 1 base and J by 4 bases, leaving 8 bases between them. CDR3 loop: CASSLLGVNEKLFF. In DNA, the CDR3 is TGCGCCAGCAGCTTGTTAGGGGTTAATGAAAAACTGTTTTTT.

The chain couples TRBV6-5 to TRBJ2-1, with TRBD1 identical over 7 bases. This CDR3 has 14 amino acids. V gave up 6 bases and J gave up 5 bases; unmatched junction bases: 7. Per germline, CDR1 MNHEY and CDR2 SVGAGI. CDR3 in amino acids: CASSLDRVNNEQFF. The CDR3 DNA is TGTGCCAGCAGCCTCGACAGGGTCAACAATGAGCAGTTCTTC.

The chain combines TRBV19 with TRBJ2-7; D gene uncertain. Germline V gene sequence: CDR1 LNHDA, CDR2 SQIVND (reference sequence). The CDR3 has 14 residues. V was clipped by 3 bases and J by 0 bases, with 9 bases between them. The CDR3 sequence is CASSIDFSSYEQYF. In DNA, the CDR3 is TGTGCCAGTAGTATTGACTTTAGCTCCTACGAGCAGTACTTC.

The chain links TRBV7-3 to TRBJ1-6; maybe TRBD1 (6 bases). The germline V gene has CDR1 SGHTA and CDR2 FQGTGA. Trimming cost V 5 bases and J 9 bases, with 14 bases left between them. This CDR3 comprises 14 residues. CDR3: CASSPDRTGSPLHF. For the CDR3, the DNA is TGTGCCAGCAGCCCAGACAGGACCGGTTCACCCCTCCACTTT.

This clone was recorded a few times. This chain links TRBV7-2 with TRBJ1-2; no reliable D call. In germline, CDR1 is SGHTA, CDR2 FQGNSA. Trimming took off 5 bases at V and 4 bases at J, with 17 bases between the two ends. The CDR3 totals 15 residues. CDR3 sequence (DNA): TGTGCCAGCAGCCCAACTAAAGGCCTGACCTATGGCTACACCTTC. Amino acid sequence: CASSPTKGLTYGYTF.

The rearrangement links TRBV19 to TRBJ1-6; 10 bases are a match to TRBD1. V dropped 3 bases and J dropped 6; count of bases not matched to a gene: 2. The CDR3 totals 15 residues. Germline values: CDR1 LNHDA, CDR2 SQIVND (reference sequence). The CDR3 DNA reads TGTGCCAGTAGTATGGGGGACAGGGGTAATTCACCCCTCCACTTT. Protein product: CASSMGDRGNSPLHF.

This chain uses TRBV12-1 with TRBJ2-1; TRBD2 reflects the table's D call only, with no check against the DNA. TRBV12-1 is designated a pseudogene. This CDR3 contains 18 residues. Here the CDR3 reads CASRLILLAGGPDNEQFF. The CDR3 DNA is TGTGCCAGCCGCCTGATCTTGTTAGCGGGGGGGCCGGACAATGAGCAGTTCTTC.

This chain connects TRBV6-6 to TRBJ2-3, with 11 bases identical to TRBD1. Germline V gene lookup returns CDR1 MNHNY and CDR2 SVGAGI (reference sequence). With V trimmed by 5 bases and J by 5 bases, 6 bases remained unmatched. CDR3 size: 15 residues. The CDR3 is CASSPDRGRVDTQYF. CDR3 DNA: TGTGCCAGCAGTCCGGACAGGGGGCGAGTAGATACGCAGTATTTT.

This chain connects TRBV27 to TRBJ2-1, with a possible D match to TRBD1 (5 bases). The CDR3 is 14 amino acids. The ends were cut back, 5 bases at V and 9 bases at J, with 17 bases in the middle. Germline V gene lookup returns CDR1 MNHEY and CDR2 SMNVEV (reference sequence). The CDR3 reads CASSPQGGLGEQFF. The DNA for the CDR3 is TGTGCCAGCAGTCCCCAGGGTGGGTTGGGTGAGCAGTTCTTC.

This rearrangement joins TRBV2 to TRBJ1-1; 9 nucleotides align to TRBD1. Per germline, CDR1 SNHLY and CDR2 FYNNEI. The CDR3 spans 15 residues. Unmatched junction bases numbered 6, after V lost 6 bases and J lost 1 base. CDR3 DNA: TGTGCCAGCAGCCACAAGGGACAGGGGAACACTGAAGCTTTCTTT. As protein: CASSHKGQGNTEAFF.

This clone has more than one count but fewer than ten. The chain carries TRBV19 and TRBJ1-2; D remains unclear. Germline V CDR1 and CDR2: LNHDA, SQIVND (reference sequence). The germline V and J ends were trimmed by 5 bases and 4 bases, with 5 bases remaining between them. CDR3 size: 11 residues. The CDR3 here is CASSLAYGYTF. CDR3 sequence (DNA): TGTGCCAGTAGTCTGGCCTATGGCTACACCTTC. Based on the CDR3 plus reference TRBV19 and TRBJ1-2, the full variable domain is DGGITQSPKYLFRKEGQNVTLSCEQNLNHDAMYWYRQDPGQGLRLIYYSQIVNDFQKGDIAEGYSVSREKKESFPLTVTSAQKNPTAFYLCASSLAYGYTFGSGTRLTVV.

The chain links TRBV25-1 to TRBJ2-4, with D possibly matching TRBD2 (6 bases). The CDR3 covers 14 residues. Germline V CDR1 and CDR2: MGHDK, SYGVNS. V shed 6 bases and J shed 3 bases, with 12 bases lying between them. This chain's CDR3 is CASSGPGDKNIQYF. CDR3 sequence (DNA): TGTGCCAGCAGCGGCCCGGGGGACAAAAACATTCAGTACTTC.

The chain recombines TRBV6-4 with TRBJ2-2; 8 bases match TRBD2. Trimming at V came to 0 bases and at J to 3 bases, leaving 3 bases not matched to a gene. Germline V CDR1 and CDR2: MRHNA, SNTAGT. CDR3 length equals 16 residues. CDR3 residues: CASSDSTGGHTGELFF. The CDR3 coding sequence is TGTGCCAGCAGTGACTCGACGGGGGGGCACACCGGGGAGCTGTTTTTT.

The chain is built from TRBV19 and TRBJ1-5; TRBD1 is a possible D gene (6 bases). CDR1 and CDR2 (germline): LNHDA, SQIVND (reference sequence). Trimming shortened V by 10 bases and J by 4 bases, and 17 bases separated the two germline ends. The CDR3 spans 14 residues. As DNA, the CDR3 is TGTGCCACCACAGCGGGGGCGCGGAATCAGCCCCAGCATTTT. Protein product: CATTAGARNQPQHF.